This T cell receptor beta chain derives from a study of stem cell transplantation in POMP-related autoinflammatory disease. Study-wide background: CD8+ T cells were low and CD4+ cells naive-skewed before transplant.

Profiled with immunoSEQ multiplex PCR; TCRdb holds only in-frame clones, not every one. The table has 30,000 or so clones, around 90% seen once. PRAID featured immunodeficiency plus autoinflammation. Deletions cut 1 base from V and 2 bases from J, with 7 bases between. The CDR3 has 14 amino acids. The V gene's germline CDR1 is SEHNR and CDR2 FQNEAQ (reference sequence). On this clone itself: The antigen remains unidentified.

Study-level points and caveats: Across all analyzed T-cell subsets, patients with PRAID tended toward reduced diversity and increased clonality.

This chain connects TRBV7-9 to TRBJ2-3; D gene uncertain. The TCR originated in a human donor with POMP-related autoinflammation and immune dysregulation (PRAID). The sequencing here drew on CD4+ T cells from PBMCs, taken before stem cell transplantation. The CDR3, as DNA: TGTGCCAGCAGCTTAGTTCCGTTCACAGATACGCAGTATTTT. Translated, it gives CASSLVPFTDTQYF.